This TCR beta chain came from a study of radiation and T cells in renal cell carcinoma. Described treatment: treatment-naive control, cytoreductive nephrectomy. Sequenced control tumors were from 11 males and a few females, median age around 50. A word on this clone: Its antigen is not identified.

The assay was immunoSEQ multiplex PCR, and TCRdb's table has in-frame clones only and misses some. The sample carries 14,000 to 15,000 clones, more than 55% recorded once. The study, taken as a whole, reports: Dominant CDR3 motifs were more common in irradiated tumors than controls.

Germline-derived CDR1 and CDR2 are SEHNR and FQNEAQ (reference sequence). The CDR3 length is 16 residues. Trimming pared 5 bases from V and 7 bases from J, leaving 22 bases between. V usage is TRBV7-9 and J usage is TRBJ2-3; perhaps TRBD2 as D (5 bases). The specimen comprised tumor tissue, sampled from a patient whose treatment was nephrectomy without radiotherapy. The sequence was obtained from a man aged 55-75 years with renal cell carcinoma. The CDR3 DNA reads TGTGCCAGCAGCCCCCGCCCACGGCCCCGAGGGCATACGCAGTATTTT. This translates into CASSPRPRPRGHTQYF.